This T cell receptor beta chain was sequenced in a study of OX40 agonist ivuxolimab in advanced cancers. Study-level information: Patients' therapy was ivuxolimab, an antibody that acts as an agonist of OX40 (CD134). Partial responses were achieved by three patients, one with hepatocellular carcinoma and two with cutaneous melanoma.

The ends were cut back, 5 bases at V and 1 base at J, with 15 bases in the middle. The CDR3 covers 16 residues. From germline, CDR1 is SEHNR and CDR2 FQNEAQ (reference sequence). Sequencing used immunoSEQ multiplex PCR; TCRdb keeps in-frame clones, though not all of them. Of some 74,000 clones in the sample, 88% were seen once. Study-wide findings and caveats: Fewer expanded clones were found on average in CD4+ than in CD8+ T cells.

The investigators sampled blood at baseline, at cycle 4 day 1, and at cycle 7 day 1. Comment on this clone: The antigen is not known.

The clonotype comes from an adult with an advanced solid tumor such as melanoma, head and neck, liver or kidney cancer. The sequencing here drew on CD4+ or CD8+ T cells sorted from blood, taken in a trial of the OX40 agonist ivuxolimab. The J gene is TRBJ1-3, the V gene TRBV7-9, with D unresolved. CDR3 amino acids: CASSPGVSISGNTIYF. CDR3 nucleotides: TGTGCCAGCAGCCCGGGCGTTTCTATATCTGGAAACACCATATATTTT.